This section outlines one T cell receptor (beta chain) sequence together with its context. The entry originates in a study of control samples from healthy donors and cancer patients. From germline, CDR1 is LNHDA and CDR2 SQIVND (reference sequence). The J segment lost 1 base and the V segment lost 0 bases, leaving 3 bases of the junction unmatched. This CDR3 is built from 16 residues. Sequencing was performed with immunoSEQ multiplex PCR; in TCRdb, only in-frame clones are kept and a portion is missing. The sample's table shows roughly 200,000 clones. The rearrangement joins TRBV19 to TRBJ1-1, with TRBD1 matching over 9 bases. The sequencing input was blood. The receptor was isolated from a woman under 40 in good health. CDR3 amino acids: CASSIETGGANTEAFF. The CDR3, as DNA: TGTGCCAGTAGTATAGAGACAGGGGGGGCGAACACTGAAGCTTTCTTT.